Shown below are 18 T cell receptor beta chains from a single sample sequenced in a study of T cell responses to AZD1222 COVID-19 vaccine. Sequencing used immunoSEQ multiplex PCR; TCRdb keeps in-frame clones, though not all of them. The sample has 130,000 to 150,000 clones, over 80% seen once. Sequencing used peripheral blood, obtained 28 days after the second AZD1222 dose. These receptors were obtained from an adult who received the AZD1222 COVID-19 vaccine.

The chain uses TRBV19 and TRBJ1-2; a possible D gene is TRBD1 (5 bases). Trimming left V 5 bases short and J 4 bases short, with 20 bases between. This CDR3 contains 16 residues. CDR1 is LNHDA, CDR2 SQIVND, per germline (reference sequence). CDR3 sequence reads: CASSRPQGATTYGYTF. The CDR3 region has the DNA TGTGCCAGTAGTCGACCTCAGGGAGCTACTACCTATGGCTACACCTTC.

This clone was observed a single time. This CDR3 is CASSLDSGMNTGELFF. In DNA form, the CDR3 reads TGCGCCAGCAGCTTGGACTCGGGGATGAACACCGGGGAGCTGTTTTTT. The chain carries TRBV5-1 and TRBJ2-2; perhaps TRBD2 as D (5 bases). The CDR3 has 16 residues. Trimming removed 0 bases at V and 1 base at J, with 10 bases between. CDR1 SGHRS and CDR2 YFSETQ come from the germline V gene.

The chain is built from TRBV3-1 (or the pseudogene TRBV3-2) and TRBJ2-2; no clear D. This CDR3 comprises 16 residues. Trimming cost V 2 bases and J 5 bases, with 15 bases left between them. CDR1 LGHDT and CDR2 YNNKEL come from the germline V gene (reference sequence). The CDR3, as DNA: TGTGCCAGCAGCCAACCGGCTAAGGGCCTAACCGGGGAGCTGTTTTTT. Translated, it gives CASSQPAKGLTGELFF.

The chain combines TRBV6-5 with TRBJ1-2; 8 bases map to TRBD1. There are 13 residues in the CDR3. Germline V gives CDR1 MNHEY, CDR2 SVGAGI. V lost 6 bases and J lost 7; bases outside the gene matches: 7. The CDR3 is CASRQGARGGYTF. The DNA for the CDR3 is TGTGCCAGCAGGCAGGGGGCGAGAGGTGGCTACACCTTC.

This clone was seen just once. The chain is built from TRBV5-1 and TRBJ2-5; 10 bases are shared with TRBD2. From germline, CDR1 is SGHRS and CDR2 YFSETQ. V shed 2 bases, J shed 3 bases, and the junction held 13 bases outside the gene matches. CDR3 length: 18 amino acids. Written as DNA, the CDR3 is TGCGCCAGCAGCTTTAAAGGACTAGCGGAGGGGGGAAAAGAGACCCAGTACTTC. It encodes CASSFKGLAEGGKETQYF.

In DNA form, the CDR3 reads TGCGCCAGCAGCCAAGAGAGTACAGGGACAGATACGCAGTATTTT. It is translated as CASSQESTGTDTQYF. The chain couples TRBV4-1 to TRBJ2-3, with TRBD1 as a possible D gene (6 bases). The germline gives CDR1 MGHRA, CDR2 YSYEKL. The V end was cut by 0 bases, the J end by 3 bases, with 10 bases between. The CDR3 runs to 15 residues.

The sample holds one count of this clone. The chain has TRBV4-2 and TRBJ1-5, with 9 bases that match TRBD1. The CDR3 spans 16 residues. Trimming removed 3 bases from V and 3 bases from J; junction bases left unmatched: 6. Looked up from germline, CDR1 is LGHNA and CDR2 is YNFKEQ. The CDR3 DNA reads TGTGCCAGCAGCCATGAGGGGACAGGGTACAATCAGCCCCAGCATTTT. Translated, it gives CASSHEGTGYNQPQHF.

The chain recombines TRBV19 with TRBJ2-7; D may be TRBD1 (5 bases). The CDR3 has 14 residues. Germline assignment: CDR1 LNHDA and CDR2 SQIVND (reference sequence). With 1 base removed from V and 3 bases from J, the gap between germline ends came to 10 bases. The DNA of the CDR3 is TGTGCCAGTAGTATAGCGAGCACAGGCTACGAGCAGTACTTC. Residues: CASSIASTGYEQYF.

The chain is built from TRBV5-1 and TRBJ1-2; TRBD1 agrees at 7 bases. The CDR3 covers 15 residues. The trim removed 4 bases at V and 2 bases at J, leaving 8 bases unmatched. Per germline, CDR1 SGHRS and CDR2 YFSETQ. The CDR3 loop is CASSHRGQPNYGYTF. The CDR3 DNA is TGCGCCAGCAGCCATCGGGGACAGCCGAACTATGGCTACACCTTC.

The genes are TRBV27 and TRBJ1-5, with TRBD1 matching over 9 bases. Germline V gene sequence: CDR1 MNHEY, CDR2 SMNVEV (reference sequence). Trimming at V came to 6 bases and at J to 7 bases, leaving 13 bases not matched to a gene. The CDR3 is made up of 16 amino acids. CDR3 nucleotides: TGTGCCAGCAGCCCTTGGGACAGGGAGATGGGGCAGCCCCAGCATTTT. Its translation is CASSPWDREMGQPQHF.

The chain couples TRBV11-3 to TRBJ2-7, with no clear D. Germline V gene sequence: CDR1 SGHNT, CDR2 YENEEA. This CDR3 has 15 amino acids. Trimming took off 1 base at V and 3 bases at J, with 13 bases between the two ends. As DNA, the CDR3 is TGTGCCAGCAGCTTAGCCCGGGCCCTGGTCTACGAGCAGTACTTC. Its protein is CASSLARALVYEQYF.

This clone showed up just a few times. The genes are TRBV7-2 and TRBJ1-3; no clear D. Germline lookup yields CDR1 SGHTA and CDR2 FQGNSA. V gave up 1 base and J gave up 4 bases, with 14 bases separating them. The CDR3 length is 16 residues. Here the CDR3 reads CASSLEVGSAGNTIYF. The DNA of the CDR3 is TGTGCCAGCAGCTTAGAGGTCGGGTCGGCCGGAAACACCATATATTTT.

V and J are TRBV7-9 and TRBJ2-7; 7 bases align to TRBD1. This CDR3 contains 14 residues. The junction had 5 bases not matched to a gene; V was cut back by 3 bases and J by 3 bases. The germline CDR1 and CDR2 sequences are SEHNR and FQNEAQ (reference sequence). Here the CDR3 reads CASSLTWDSYEQYF. The CDR3 region has the DNA TGTGCCAGCAGCTTGACTTGGGACAGCTACGAGCAGTACTTC.

The chain recombines TRBV19 with TRBJ1-1, with D uncertain. Deletions cut 2 bases from V and 5 bases from J, with 12 bases between. Per germline, CDR1 LNHDA and CDR2 SQIVND (reference sequence). This CDR3 region has 14 residues. CDR3 bases: TGTGCCAGTAGTATACGACACTCGGGGACTGAAGCTTTCTTT. Its translation: CASSIRHSGTEAFF.

This clone has only one observation. The rearrangement joins TRBV19 to TRBJ2-7; D not resolved. V dropped 1 base and J dropped 1 base, with 8 bases sitting between them. This CDR3 spans 14 amino acids. Per germline, CDR1 LNHDA and CDR2 SQIVND (reference sequence). The CDR3 region is CASSIGTVSYEQYF. DNA for the CDR3: TGTGCCAGTAGTATAGGGACGGTTTCCTACGAGCAGTACTTC.

Note on this clone: One junction end does not reproduce the germline sequence, and a read error may be involved. The genes are TRBV5-4 and TRBJ1-2; a possible D gene is TRBD1 (5 bases). Germline CDR1 reads SGHNT; CDR2 reads YYREEE (reference sequence). This CDR3 comprises 14 residues. DNA of the CDR3: TGTGCCAGCACCTTGGGGCAGGGAAGGTATGGCTACACCTTC. Protein: CASTLGQGRYGYTF.

V gene TRBV6-5 combines with J gene TRBJ1-6; D is uncertain. Trimming shortened V by 4 bases and J by 10 bases, and 20 bases separated the two germline ends. The length of the CDR3 is 16 residues. The germline gives CDR1 MNHEY, CDR2 SVGAGI. The DNA of the CDR3 is TGTGCCAGCAGTTCGGTGGCAGGACTGAATCCGTCACCCCTCCACTTT. The encoded protein is CASSSVAGLNPSPLHF.

The J gene is TRBJ2-2, the V gene TRBV11-2; a possible D gene is TRBD2 (6 bases). The V gene lost 5 bases and the J gene lost 1 base, with 11 bases spanning the gap. CDR1 and CDR2 (germline): SGHAT, FQNNGV. The CDR3 has 15 amino acids. The CDR3: CASSTGTLNTGELFF. The DNA of the CDR3 is TGTGCCAGCAGCACCGGGACTTTGAACACCGGGGAGCTGTTTTTT. The variable domain in full, with the rest retrieved from reference TRBV11-2 and TRBJ2-2, is EAGVAQSPRYKIIEKRQSVAFWCNPISGHATLYWYQQILGQGPKLLIQFQNNGVVDDSQLPKDRFSAERLKGVDSTLKIQPAKLEDSAVYLCASSTGTLNTGELFFGEGSRLTVL.